This T cell receptor (beta chain) was captured in a study of T cell changes during pregnancy in multiple sclerosis. The CDR3 covers 14 residues. Germline CDR1 MNHEY, CDR2 SVGAGI. V lost 4 bases and J 3 bases, leaving 10 bases between the germline ends. Sequencing was performed with immunoSEQ multiplex PCR; in TCRdb, only in-frame clones are kept and a portion is missing. Of tens of thousands of clones in the sample, just over 90% are singletons; the top ten hold approximately 3.5%. The input for sequencing was CD8+ T cells from peripheral blood mononuclear cells, taken in the second trimester of pregnancy. The chain joins TRBV6-5 to TRBJ1-5; D gene unclear. The sequence derives from a female donor with multiple sclerosis, enrolled in a pregnancy study. The CDR3 sequence: CASSSGVPNQPQHF. CDR3 DNA: TGTGCCAGCAGTTCCGGGGTCCCCAATCAGCCCCAGCATTTT.